The present TCR beta chain was sequenced within a study of shared clonotypes between healthy human individuals. The CDR3 has 13 amino acids. In germline, CDR1 is SGHTA, CDR2 FQGNSA. V was clipped by 3 bases and J by 4 bases, with 10 bases between them. The donor population consisted of healthy HIV-negative adults with no recent acute infections or vaccinations. Study-wide results and limits: Naive CD4 clonotype sharing across four donors was approximately 5.2%.

The method was immunoSEQ multiplex PCR; TCRdb's version includes in-frame clones alone and lacks a portion of them. The sample has 2 million to 2.5 million clones, over 90% seen once. As concerns this clone: Its target is not known.

The rearrangement joins TRBV7-2 to TRBJ2-7, with D possibly matching TRBD1 (5 bases). The sequencing input was naive CD4+ T cells from PBMCs. Regarding subset: CD45RA+ positively selected. The receptor was isolated from a man aged 18-30 years in good health. Some clones in this sample may be carry-over from other donors' samples. CDR3 nucleotides: TGTGCCAGCAGCTTCAGCCAGGGATACGAGCAGTACTTC. Protein: CASSFSQGYEQYF.